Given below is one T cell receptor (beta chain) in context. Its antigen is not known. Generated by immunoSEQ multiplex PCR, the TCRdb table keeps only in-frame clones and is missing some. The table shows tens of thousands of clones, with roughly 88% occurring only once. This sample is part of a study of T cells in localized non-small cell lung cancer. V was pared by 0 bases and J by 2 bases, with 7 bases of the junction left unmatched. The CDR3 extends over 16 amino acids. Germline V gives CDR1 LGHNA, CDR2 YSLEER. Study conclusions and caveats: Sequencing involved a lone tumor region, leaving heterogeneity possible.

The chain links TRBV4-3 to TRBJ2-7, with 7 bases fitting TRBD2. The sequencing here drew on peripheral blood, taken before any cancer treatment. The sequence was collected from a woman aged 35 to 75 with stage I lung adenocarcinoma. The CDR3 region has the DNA TGCGCCAGCAGCCAAGAGGGGGGGTCCTTAGCCTACGAGCAGTACTTC. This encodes CASSQEGGSLAYEQYF.